This T cell receptor (beta chain) is from a study of T cells in localized non-small cell lung cancer. The protocol was immunoSEQ multiplex PCR, while the TCRdb copy is restricted to in-frame clones and leaves out a portion. The sample holds about 21,000 clones, roughly 89% seen once. In the case of this clone: What it binds is not known.

Study-wide findings and caveats: Longer survival (overall) was linked to higher T cell density in blood. T cell clonality was highest in uninvolved adjacent lung, above tumor. There were a median 57 of the top 100 tumor clones appearing in adjacent lung.

Sequencing was performed on peripheral blood, taken before any cancer treatment. The receptor was derived from a male donor aged 60 or over with stage I squamous cell lung carcinoma.

DNA for the CDR3: TGTGCCAGCAGCCCTTCCGACAGGGGCAACACCGGGGAGCTGTTTTTT. Protein: CASSPSDRGNTGELFF. The V call is TRBV7-8, the J call TRBJ2-2; 8 bases map to TRBD1. The ends lost 5 bases at V and 2 bases at J; junction bases unmatched: 7. CDR3 length: 16 amino acids. Germline CDR1 SGHVS, CDR2 FQNEAQ.